Described below is a single TCR beta chain sequence and its context. Antigen: not known. This record comes from a study of cytomegalovirus exposure and HLA in healthy donors. The PCR ran on 60 Vbeta and 13 Jbeta primers. Repertoires were generated with immunoSEQ multiplex PCR, while TCRdb's copy carries only in-frame clones and drops some. The sample holds around 160,000 clones, about 72% seen once. Points from the study as a whole: Per a later analysis, 15,000 to 20,000 TCR beta sequences showed association with HLA alleles at 0.05 false discovery rate. Most subjects had HLA-A and HLA-B alleles reportedly predicted accurately by TCR beta sequences.

The clonotype comes from a man aged 50 to 60 in good health and CMV-seropositive. The source material was PBMCs.

The CDR3 spells CASSQVGQTVQYF. CDR3 coding DNA: TGTGCCAGCAGCCAAGTCGGACAGACAGTTCAGTACTTC. The V call is TRBV14, the J call TRBJ2-4; D might be TRBD1 (6 bases). Trimming took 1 base from V and 11 from J, leaving 12 bases between them. Germline V gene sequence: CDR1 SGHDN, CDR2 FVKESK. This CDR3 is built from 13 residues.